This T cell receptor beta chain originates from a study of blood T cell repertoires in COVID-19 (dated by TCRdb to 2018 to 2021). For the wider study: Collaborator samples came from the United States, Italy and Spain and covered acute and convalescent phases of COVID-19. The prospective study material was composed of cDNA or gDNA derived from T cells, B-cell-depleted T cells, or PBMCs. Deeply sampled blood TCRbeta repertoires from subjects exposed to, actively infected with, or recovered from COVID-19 were included in the dataset. The repertoires were made available in a free public database intended to serve as a resource for research on the immune response to SARS-CoV-2. The samples were drawn from the first 160 participants of the ongoing ImmuneRACE study and from 950 to 1,500 subjects provided by 6 global collaborators. A de-identified subject ID, COVID-19 status, age in years and sex were almost always included in the sample metadata. Where HLA class I and class II types were available, the types were taken from metadata supplied by the sample provider, not from assay-based typing.

TCRbeta CDR3 regions were amplified from genomic DNA using the immunoSEQ Assay, a bias-controlled multiplex PCR. The paper's processing steps were these. The number of nucleated cells in each sample was estimated from the amplification of reference gene primers within the assay. Sequence reads were collapsed and filtered to measure the absolute abundance of every unique TCRbeta CDR3 rearrangement. For each sample, productive Simpson clonality was calculated as the square root of Simpson's diversity index across productive rearrangements. Imported from immuneACCESS, the table was reduced by TCRdb to in-frame sequences with V and J called. These copies leave out some clones; in studies compared against another copy, an unresolved V gene accounts for under half, and the cause of the remainder is not known. V and J calls and clone size are those listed in that table; D and trimming were worked out from the DNA. Counted in this sample were some 330,000 clones; approximately 89% of them appeared once. The ten biggest clones cover approximately 1.8% of the sample.

Notes on this clone: No antigen is known for it. No per-base quality is available; no much larger clone lies one base away.

On the study overall, not on this receptor specifically: How much clinical and demographic metadata was included differed by source and by participant, and the metadata was provided uncurated.

At one collaborating source in Seattle, patients were enrolled during active infection and were followed longitudinally through the course of disease. Each collaborating institution followed its own protocols to collect whole blood in K2EDTA tubes. Collaborator samples were shipped for TCRbeta analysis as frozen whole blood, isolated PBMCs, or DNA extracted from either sample type. The source material was peripheral blood. The receptor's source is a woman aged 25-40 years with COVID-19, enrolled during active disease.

The CDR3 protein: CASSLGGTGNTGELFF. DNA sequence: TGCGCCAGCAGCTTGGGTGGGACAGGGAACACCGGGGAGCTGTTTTTT. Recombination linked TRBV5-1 to TRBJ2-2; TRBD1 agrees with 8 junctional bases. The germline V gene sets CDR1 to SGHRS and CDR2 to YFSETQ. The germline V and J ends show losses of 0 bases and 1 base respectively, and no gene match explains 2 bases of the junction. The CDR3 measures 16 amino acids from cysteine to phenylalanine. Only the CDR3 DNA stays, 48 bases, in frame from base 1.